The text below deals with one T cell receptor (beta chain). The antigen this receptor binds is unknown. Per-base qualities were not stored, and no clone one base away is much larger. Donors formed part of the validation cohort, which comprised 120 subjects and was distinct from the first cohort of 550 to 850 subjects. The sample comes from a study of cytomegalovirus exposure and HLA in healthy donors (dated by TCRdb to about 2017). Regarding the research as a whole: A later analysis indicated that the 95 to 150 validation repertoires were generated on the platform also employed for the approximately 670 repertoires of the first cohort. In addition to the first cohort of 500 to 850 subjects, a separate validation cohort of approximately 130 different subjects was used. The study was designed to test whether signatures of past pathogen exposure could be identified by cataloging public T cell receptors. To predict cytomegalovirus infection status, the study brought together high-throughput TCR immunosequencing, statistical association of individual TCRs with disease status, and machine learning.

The CDR3 covers 16 residues, taking in both the cysteine and the phenylalanine. Only the CDR3 portion is preserved as DNA: 48 bases, with reading frame beginning at the first base. Reading the germline V gene gives CDR1 SGHRS and CDR2 YFSETQ. V and J lose 0 bases and 2 bases, and a span of 13 bases separates them. Libraries were made using the immunoSEQ multiplex PCR assay. Under the source paper's analysis protocol: A statistical classification framework was built to diagnose cytomegalovirus status from the catalog of TCR beta chain sequences. The immuneACCESS repertoire file appears here via TCRdb, limited to in-frame rearrangements. These files lack a portion of the clones; in checked studies, under half of the deficit traces to unresolved V genes, and the cause of the others is not known. V, J and clone size are taken as reported in that table, and D and trimming were inferred from the DNA itself. The sample table lists 200,000 to 250,000 clones, roughly 85% of them with a count of one. Around 5.4% of the sample rests with the top ten.

General findings and caveats noted by the study authors: The classifier was reported to diagnose cytomegalovirus status with high specificity and sensitivity in both the original and validation cohorts. It was suggested by the authors that the approach could potentially be generalized to other disease states and immunological phenotypes. The study listed 170 or so TCR beta chains as associated with cytomegalovirus. A later analysis found that TCRs clustered in the first cohort also tended to co-occur in the 110 or so validation repertoires, with 94% of cluster scores above 0. In vitro tests confirmed that a few of the cytomegalovirus-associated TCR beta chains recognize cytomegalovirus antigens. All 120 or so repertoires were used to score co-occurrence in the validation cohort in a later analysis, because that analysis had no HLA typing for the cohort. Most TCR sequences were observed very rarely across donors, whereas some public TCRs were present in many individuals.

The receptor comes from a young woman in good health and CMV-seronegative. The rearrangement combines TRBV5-1 with TRBJ2-3; perhaps TRBD2 is the D gene, with 7 bases matching. Material for sequencing was PBMCs. Read as DNA, the sequence is TGCGCCAGCAGCTTGGGGAGCGGGACACACACAGATACGCAGTATTTT. Its protein is CASSLGSGTHTDTQYF.